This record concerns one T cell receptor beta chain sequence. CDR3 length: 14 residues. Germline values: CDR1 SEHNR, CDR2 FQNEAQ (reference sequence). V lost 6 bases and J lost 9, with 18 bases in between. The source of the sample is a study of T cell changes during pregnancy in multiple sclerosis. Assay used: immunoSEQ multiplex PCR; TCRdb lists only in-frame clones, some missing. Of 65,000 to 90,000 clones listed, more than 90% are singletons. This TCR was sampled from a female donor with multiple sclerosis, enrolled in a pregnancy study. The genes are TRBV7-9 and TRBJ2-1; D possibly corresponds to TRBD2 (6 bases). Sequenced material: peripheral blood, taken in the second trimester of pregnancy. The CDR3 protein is CASSPQAGRGEQFF. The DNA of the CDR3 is TGTGCCAGCAGTCCCCAGGCAGGGCGGGGTGAGCAGTTCTTC.